These T cell receptor beta chains were read from a single sample in a study of T cells in Graves' hyperthyroidism and ophthalmopathy. Using its own MiXCR run on the multiplex PCR reads, TCRdb lists one record per CDR3 protein. The table shows about 560,000 distinct CDR3 sequences, with around 15% occurring only once. The specimen sequenced was blood. The receptors were sampled from a woman between 40 and 50 years old with Graves' hyperthyroidism. Both conserved end residues are part of each CDR3. A D gene is named only where the DNA matches it firmly. The listing skips clone size in some rows; elsewhere it reads once, few, many or a size class.

size,J,D,V,CDR3,DNA
many,TRBJ2-3,TRBD2,TRBV20-1,CSARDATSVTDTQYF,TGCAGTGCTAGAGACGCGACTAGCGTAACAGATACGCAGTATTTT
many,TRBJ2-1,TRBD2,TRBV12-3/TRBV12-4,CASLGGLVSNEQFF,TGTGCCAGCCTTGGGGGACTAGTATCCAATGAGCAGTTCTTC
many,TRBJ1-2,.,TRBV5-8,CASNSRFHGYTF,TGTGCCAGCAACTCGCGGTTTCATGGCTACACCTTC
.,TRBJ1-5,.,TRBV6-1,CASNDGQPQHF,TGTGCCAGCAATGACGGTCAGCCCCAGCATTTT
many,TRBJ2-5,.,TRBV18,CASSRRRDGTQYF,TGTGCCAGCTCCCGACGCCGGGATGGGACCCAGTACTTC
many,TRBJ1-1,.,TRBV9,CASSADTHTEAFF,TGTGCCAGCAGCGCCGACACCCACACTGAAGCTTTCTTT
many,TRBJ2-7,.,TRBV10-3,CAIGAGYYEQYF,TGTGCCATCGGGGCAGGTTATTACGAGCAGTACTTC
many,TRBJ2-3,.,TRBV28,CASSSPGDTQYF,TGTGCCAGCAGTTCGCCGGGAGATACGCAGTATTTT
.,TRBJ2-1,TRBD1,TRBV4-2,CASSHGQGVRDNEQFF,TGTGCCAGCAGCCATGGTCAGGGGGTCCGCGACAATGAGCAGTTCTTC
.,TRBJ2-5,TRBD1,TRBV7-2,CASSAGQEETQYF,TGTGCCAGCAGCGCGGGACAGGAAGAGACCCAGTACTTC
many,TRBJ2-7,.,TRBV28,CASSLPSGLTYEQYF,TGTGCCAGCAGTTTACCGAGCGGGCTAACCTACGAGCAGTACTTC
many,TRBJ1-4,TRBD1,TRBV5-6,CASSTRGHSEKLFF,TGTGCCAGCAGTACCAGGGGGCATTCGGAAAAACTGTTTTTT
many,TRBJ1-1,TRBD1,TRBV6-1,CASRPRQGGWTEAFF,TGTGCCAGCAGACCAAGACAGGGTGGTTGGACTGAAGCTTTCTTT
many,TRBJ2-1,TRBD2,TRBV3-1,CASSQGLAGRANEQFF,TGTGCCAGCAGCCAGGGACTAGCGGGGAGGGCCAATGAGCAGTTCTTC
many,TRBJ2-1,TRBD2,TRBV20-1,CSARMVGRGSEEQFF,TGCAGTGCTAGAATGGTCGGGAGGGGGTCGGAGGAGCAGTTCTTC
many,TRBJ1-6,.,TRBV7-9,CASSLSGHNSPLHF,TGTGCCAGCAGCTTAAGCGGTCATAATTCACCCCTCCACTTT
many,TRBJ2-3,TRBD1,TRBV28,CASSLIQGQGGDTQYF,TGTGCCAGCAGTTTAATACAGGGACAGGGGGGAGATACGCAGTATTTT
.,TRBJ1-2,.,TRBV19,CASSSPGRNNYGYTF,TGCGCCAGTAGTTCCCCGGGACGGAATAACTATGGCTACACCTTC
many,TRBJ2-4,.,TRBV2,CASIPGGSRTANIQYF,TGTGCCAGCATACCCGGCGGTTCGAGGACGGCTAACATTCAGTACTTC
.,TRBJ2-5,TRBD2,TRBV20-1,CSARDRLGGRAYETQYF,TGCAGTGCTAGAGATCGTTTGGGCGGGAGGGCCTATGAGACCCAGTACTTC
.,TRBJ2-1,TRBD2,TRBV5-4,CASTEGKTSGVSYNEQFF,TGTGCCAGCACCGAGGGGAAAACTAGCGGGGTCTCCTACAATGAGCAGTTCTTC
few,TRBJ1-5,.,TRBV28,CATGRPGSGVRSYNQPQHF,TGTGCCACCGGGCGCCCAGGCTCCGGTGTCAGGAGTTACAATCAGCCCCAGCATTTT
.,TRBJ2-1,TRBD2,TRBV30,CAWRRGLAGGNEQFF,TGTGCCTGGAGACGGGGACTAGCGGGAGGGAATGAGCAGTTCTTC
many,TRBJ2-7,TRBD2,TRBV27,CASSVSGRTYEQYF,TGTGCCAGCAGTGTTAGCGGGAGAACGTACGAGCAGTACTTC
few,TRBJ1-1,TRBD1,TRBV7-9,CASSSYSDRSNTEAFF,TGTGCCAGCAGCTCCTATTCGGACAGGTCGAACACTGAAGCTTTCTTT
.,TRBJ1-6,TRBD1,TRBV12-3/TRBV12-4,CASSHRTGPNSPLHF,TGTGCCAGCAGTCACCGGACAGGCCCAAATTCACCCCTCCACTTT
.,TRBJ1-2,TRBD1,TRBV14,CASSQGGQGGGGYTF,TGTGCCAGCAGCCAAGGTGGACAGGGTGGCGGTGGCTACACCTTC
many,TRBJ1-1,.,TRBV30,CAWSEGMVNTEAFF,TGTGCCTGGAGTGAGGGGATGGTTAACACTGAAGCTTTCTTT
few,TRBJ2-3,.,TRBV2,CASHPRGDTQYF,TGTGCCAGCCACCCCAGGGGTGATACGCAGTATTTT
many,TRBJ2-3,.,TRBV28,CASSLTTLRSTDTQYF,TGTGCCAGCAGTCTCACGACCCTTAGGTCCACAGATACGCAGTATTTT
few,TRBJ1-4,TRBD1,TRBV28,CASSLYRGEEKLFF,TGTGCCAGCAGTTTATACAGGGGGGAAGAAAAACTGTTTTTT
many,TRBJ2-6,.,TRBV6-1,CASSLQYSGANVLTF,TGTGCCAGCAGTCTCCAGTACTCTGGGGCCAACGTCCTGACTTTC
many,TRBJ1-1,.,TRBV29-1,CSAGGRIMNTEAFF,TGCAGCGCTGGGGGACGGATCATGAACACTGAAGCTTTCTTT
many,TRBJ2-7,TRBD2,TRBV27,CASSAGLAGGYYEQYF,TGTGCCAGCAGTGCGGGACTAGCGGGGGGATACTACGAGCAGTACTTC
.,TRBJ1-6,TRBD1,TRBV20-1,CSARPTGGSYNSPLHF,TGCAGTGCTAGGCCCACAGGGGGATCCTATAATTCACCCCTCCACTTT
.,TRBJ2-6,.,TRBV30,CAWNRGPGANVLTF,TGTGCCTGGAACCGGGGGCCGGGGGCCAACGTCCTGACTTTC
.,TRBJ1-1,.,TRBV28,CAASLGTLNTEAFF,TGTGCCGCGAGTTTGGGGACATTGAACACTGAAGCTTTCTTT
many,TRBJ1-1,.,TRBV4-1,CASSARVNTEAFF,TGCGCCAGCAGCGCCCGGGTGAACACTGAAGCTTTCTTT
many,TRBJ1-2,TRBD1,TRBV28,CASSHRGQAIYGYTF,TGTGCCAGCAGTCACCGGGGACAGGCAATCTATGGCTACACCTTC
many,TRBJ2-7,.,TRBV7-9,CASSLGGGIRAGEQYF,TGTGCCAGCAGCCTAGGGGGCGGGATACGAGCAGGCGAGCAGTACTTC
many,TRBJ2-3,.,TRBV11-2,CASSLGHRDTQYF,TGTGCCAGCAGCTTAGGTCACCGAGATACGCAGTATTTT
many,TRBJ2-7,.,TRBV12-3/TRBV12-4,CASSSGNRASYEQYF,TGTGCCAGCAGTTCTGGAAACAGGGCCTCCTACGAGCAGTACTTC
.,TRBJ2-1,TRBD1,TRBV7-2,CASSSSTGGAYNEQFF,TGTGCCAGCAGCTCGAGTACAGGGGGCGCGTACAATGAGCAGTTCTTC
few,TRBJ2-7,.,TRBV11-2,CASSLDSRQEPSYEQYF,TGTGCCAGCAGCTTAGATTCGAGACAGGAACCCTCCTACGAGCAGTACTTC
.,TRBJ1-6,.,TRBV19,CASRQPGRNNSPLHF,TGTGCCAGTAGACAACCGGGACGGAATAATTCACCCCTCCACTTT
few,TRBJ2-1,TRBD2,TRBV19,CASTLAGPYNEQFF,TGTGCCAGTACACTAGCGGGACCCTACAATGAGCAGTTCTTC
.,TRBJ2-1,.,TRBV19,CASNRGQKLNEQFF,TGTGCCAGTAATCGGGGGCAGAAACTCAATGAGCAGTTCTTC
many,TRBJ2-7,TRBD1,TRBV5-1,CASSYGGQDNEQYF,TGCGCCAGCAGCTATGGGGGACAGGATAACGAGCAGTACTTC
few,TRBJ1-3,.,TRBV28,CASSFFTHSGNTIYF,TGTGCCAGCAGTTTTTTTACACACTCTGGAAACACCATATATTTT
once,TRBJ1-6,TRBD1,TRBV5-1,CASSAGQGAYNSPLHF,TGCGCCAGCAGCGCCGGACAGGGGGCTTATAATTCACCCCTCCACTTT
many,TRBJ2-1,TRBD2,TRBV2,CASSVRAGSPNNEQFF,TGTGCCAGCAGTGTCCGAGCGGGATCCCCTAACAATGAGCAGTTCTTC
many,TRBJ2-7,.,TRBV7-6,CASSLQTQGGTYEQYF,TGTGCCAGCAGCTTACAAACCCAGGGTGGTACCTACGAGCAGTACTTC